The present TCR beta chain was sequenced within a study of blood T cells in healthy people across ages. CDR1 and CDR2 (germline): MNHEY, SVGEGT. This CDR3 comprises 16 residues. V shed 2 bases and J shed 0 bases, with 11 bases lying between them. Alongside a J-beta primer mix, a sample-barcoded 5' primer served in a second PCR lasting roughly 7 to 11 cycles. TCRdb fed the 5' RACE reads into MiXCR, producing one record per CDR3 protein. The sample contains over 1,500,000 distinct CDR3 sequences, roughly 50% of which appear only once. The V gene is TRBV6-2 or TRBV6-3, the J gene TRBJ1-5, with a possible D match to TRBD1 (5 bases). The sequenced sample was blood. The sequence came from a woman aged 40 to 55 in good health. This CDR3 is CASSYVAGHSNQPQHF. The CDR3 DNA reads as TGTGCCAGCAGTTACGTGGCAGGGCATAGCAATCAGCCCCAGCATTTT.